This TCR beta chain was recovered during a study of B cell selection in AIRE deficiency. Sorted regulatory T cells were CD4-positive, CD25-high and CD127-low or negative. Germline loops: CDR1 MNHEY, CDR2 SVGAGI. The junction had 9 bases not matched to a gene; V was cut back by 4 bases and J by 4 bases. This CDR3 contains 16 residues. General study findings and limits: Healthy donors alone shared 30% to 35% of approximately 3,500 Treg sequences; patients alone less than 9.5%. Patient Tconv and Treg cells showed healthy-like TCRBV usage, CDR3 length, diversity. Shorter CDR3s marked shared Treg sequences, biased toward few non-templated insertions. With only TCRbeta sequenced, about 40% of shared healthy Treg sequences overlapped Tconv.

On this clone: Its specificity is unknown.

Assay: immunoSEQ multiplex PCR; the TCRdb copy retains only in-frame clones and omits some. The table records 20,000 to 25,000 clones, approximately 94% of them present only once. Sequencing was performed on Tregs sorted from PBMCs. This chain joins TRBV6-5 and TRBJ2-7; 11 nucleotides match TRBD2. The sequence derives from a human donor with AIRE deficiency. This chain's CDR3 is CASSLTLLAGEYEQYF. DNA for the CDR3: TGTGCCAGCAGTTTAACCTTACTAGCGGGAGAATACGAGCAGTACTTC.